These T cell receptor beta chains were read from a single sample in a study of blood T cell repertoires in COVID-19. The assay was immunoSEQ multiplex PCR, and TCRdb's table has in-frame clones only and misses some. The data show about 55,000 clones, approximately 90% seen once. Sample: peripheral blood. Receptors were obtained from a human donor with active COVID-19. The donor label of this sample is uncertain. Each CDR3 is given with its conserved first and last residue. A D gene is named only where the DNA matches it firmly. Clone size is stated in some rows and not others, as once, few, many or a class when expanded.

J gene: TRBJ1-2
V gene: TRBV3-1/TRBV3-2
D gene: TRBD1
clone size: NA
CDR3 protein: CASSPNRGGQNYGYTF
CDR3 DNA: TGTGCCAGCAGCCCCAACAGGGGAGGTCAGAACTATGGCTACACCTTC

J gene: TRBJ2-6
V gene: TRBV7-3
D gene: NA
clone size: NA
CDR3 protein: CASGFQGPSGANVLTF
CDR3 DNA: TGTGCCAGCGGATTTCAGGGTCCCTCTGGGGCCAACGTCCTGACTTTC

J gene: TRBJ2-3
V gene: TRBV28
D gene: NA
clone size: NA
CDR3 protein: CASSLSGSTDTQYF
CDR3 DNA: TGTGCCAGCAGTTTATCCGGGAGCACAGATACGCAGTATTTT

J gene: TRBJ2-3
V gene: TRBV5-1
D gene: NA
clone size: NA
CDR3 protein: CASSADGGRVTDTQYF
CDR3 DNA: TGCGCCAGCAGCGCGGACGGGGGTAGAGTAACAGATACGCAGTATTTT

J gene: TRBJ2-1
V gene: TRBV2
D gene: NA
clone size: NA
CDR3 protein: CASRGDPRGEQFF
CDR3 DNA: TGTGCCAGCCGGGGGGACCCTAGGGGGGAGCAGTTCTTC

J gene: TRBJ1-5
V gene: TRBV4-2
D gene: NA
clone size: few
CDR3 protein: CASSQDYERNQPQHF
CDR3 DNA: TGTGCCAGCAGCCAAGATTATGAGAGGAATCAGCCCCAGCATTTT

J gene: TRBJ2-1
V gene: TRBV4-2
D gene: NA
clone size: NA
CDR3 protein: CASSQVPGYEQFF
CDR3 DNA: TGTGCCAGCAGCCAGGTACCGGGGTATGAGCAGTTCTTC

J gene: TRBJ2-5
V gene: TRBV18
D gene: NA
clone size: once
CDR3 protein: CASSPPAAGETQYF
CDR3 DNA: TGTGCCAGCTCTCCCCCTGCTGCGGGGGAGACCCAGTACTTC

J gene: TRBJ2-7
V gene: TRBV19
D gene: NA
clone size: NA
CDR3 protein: CASSINDRTRSKYF
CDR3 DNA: TGTGCCAGTAGTATAAATGACAGGACCAGGAGCAAGTACTTC

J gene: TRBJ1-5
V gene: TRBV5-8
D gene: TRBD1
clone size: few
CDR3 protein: CASSYHRDSHSNQPQHF
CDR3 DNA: TGTGCCAGCAGCTATCATCGGGACAGTCATAGCAATCAGCCCCAGCATTTT

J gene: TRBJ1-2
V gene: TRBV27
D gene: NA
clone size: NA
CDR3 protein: CASRPRGGYGYTF
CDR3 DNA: TGTGCCAGCAGACCCAGGGGTGGCTATGGCTACACCTTC

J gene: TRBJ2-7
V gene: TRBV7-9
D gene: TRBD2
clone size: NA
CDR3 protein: CASSYIAGGLYEQYF
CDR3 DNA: TGTGCCAGCAGCTATATAGCGGGAGGCCTCTACGAGCAGTACTTC

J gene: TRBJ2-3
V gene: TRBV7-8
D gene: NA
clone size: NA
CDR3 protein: CASSQGQGLSTDTQYF
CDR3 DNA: TGTGCCAGCAGCCAGGGGCAGGGGTTGAGCACAGATACGCAGTATTTT

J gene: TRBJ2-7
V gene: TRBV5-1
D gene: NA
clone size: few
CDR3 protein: CASSLTGYTYEQYF
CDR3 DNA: TGCGCCAGCAGCTTGACAGGTTATACCTACGAGCAGTACTTC

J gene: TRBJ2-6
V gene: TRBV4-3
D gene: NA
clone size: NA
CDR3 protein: CASSQGVRGAGANVLTF
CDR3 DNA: TGCGCCAGCAGCCAAGGGGTCCGGGGGGCAGGGGCCAACGTCCTGACTTTC

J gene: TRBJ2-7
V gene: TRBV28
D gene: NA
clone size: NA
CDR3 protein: CASFGQASYEQYF
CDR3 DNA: TGTGCCAGTTTTGGGCAGGCCTCCTACGAGCAGTACTTC

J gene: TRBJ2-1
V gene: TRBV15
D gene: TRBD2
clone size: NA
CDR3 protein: CATSREGGRMTSGSSYNEQFF
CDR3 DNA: TGTGCCACCAGCAGAGAGGGAGGACGGATGACTAGCGGGAGCTCCTACAATGAGCAGTTCTTC

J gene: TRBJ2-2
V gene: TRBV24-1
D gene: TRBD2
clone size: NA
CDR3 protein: CATSEQAGGQSNTGELFF
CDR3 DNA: TGTGCCACCAGTGAACAAGCGGGAGGCCAATCGAACACCGGGGAGCTGTTTTTT

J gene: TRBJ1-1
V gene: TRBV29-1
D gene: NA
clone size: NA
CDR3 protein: CSVVEPGAREAFF
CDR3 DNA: TGCAGCGTTGTTGAGCCAGGGGCGCGAGAAGCTTTCTTT

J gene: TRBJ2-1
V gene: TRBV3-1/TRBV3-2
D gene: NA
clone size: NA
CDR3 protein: CASSPGGPGWAYNEQFF
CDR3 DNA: TGTGCCAGCAGCCCCGGTGGCCCGGGGTGGGCCTACAATGAGCAGTTCTTC

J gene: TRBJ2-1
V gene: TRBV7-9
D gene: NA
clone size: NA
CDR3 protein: CASSLAQTGPYNEQFF
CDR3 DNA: TGTGCCAGCAGCTTAGCCCAGACAGGACCCTACAATGAGCAGTTCTTC

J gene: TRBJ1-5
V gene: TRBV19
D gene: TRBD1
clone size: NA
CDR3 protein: CASSGQDHSNQPQHF
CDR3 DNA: TGTGCCAGTAGCGGACAGGACCATAGCAATCAGCCCCAGCATTTT

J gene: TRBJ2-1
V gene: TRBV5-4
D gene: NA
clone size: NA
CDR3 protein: CASSLATGRFYNEQFF
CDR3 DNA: TGTGCCAGCAGCTTGGCCACGGGGAGGTTCTACAATGAGCAGTTCTTC

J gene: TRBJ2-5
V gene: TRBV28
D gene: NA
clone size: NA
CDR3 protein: CASSLGRQETQYF
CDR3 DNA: TGTGCCAGCAGTTTAGGCAGACAAGAGACCCAGTACTTC

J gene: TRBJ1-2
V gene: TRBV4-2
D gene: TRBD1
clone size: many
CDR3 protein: CASSPSLGTGNNYGYTF
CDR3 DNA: TGTGCCAGCAGCCCCTCGTTGGGGACAGGAAATAACTATGGCTACACCTTC

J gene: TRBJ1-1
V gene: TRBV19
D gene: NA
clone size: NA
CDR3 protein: CASSPPGREGKEAFF
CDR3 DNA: TGTGCCAGTAGCCCCCCAGGGAGGGAAGGGAAAGAAGCTTTCTTT

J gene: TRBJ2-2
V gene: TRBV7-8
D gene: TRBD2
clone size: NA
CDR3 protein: CASSPGTSSTGELFF
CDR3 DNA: TGTGCCAGCAGCCCAGGGACTAGCAGCACCGGGGAGCTGTTTTTT

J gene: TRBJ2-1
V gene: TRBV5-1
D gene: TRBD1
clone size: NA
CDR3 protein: CASSPGTGGGEQFF
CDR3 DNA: TGCGCCAGCAGCCCCGGGACAGGGGGCGGTGAGCAGTTCTTC

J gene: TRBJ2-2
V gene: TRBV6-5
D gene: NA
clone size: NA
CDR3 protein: CASRRAGTGELFF
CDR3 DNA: TGTGCCAGCCGGAGGGCTGGCACCGGGGAGCTGTTTTTT

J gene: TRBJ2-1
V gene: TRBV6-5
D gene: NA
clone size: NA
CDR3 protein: CATSGSYNEQFF
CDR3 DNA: TGTGCCACCTCAGGTTCCTACAATGAGCAGTTCTTC

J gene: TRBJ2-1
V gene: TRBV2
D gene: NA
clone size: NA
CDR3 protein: CASSGGELNEQFF
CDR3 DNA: TGTGCCAGCAGTGGGGGGGAGTTGAATGAGCAGTTCTTC

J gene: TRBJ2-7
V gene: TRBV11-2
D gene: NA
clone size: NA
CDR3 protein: CASSLIGEVMHEQYF
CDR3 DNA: TGTGCCAGCAGCTTAATAGGGGAAGTAATGCACGAGCAGTACTTC

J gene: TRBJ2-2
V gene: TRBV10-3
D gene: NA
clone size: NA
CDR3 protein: CAISESTRTPNTGELFF
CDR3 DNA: TGTGCCATCAGTGAGTCGACTCGGACACCCAACACCGGGGAGCTGTTTTTT

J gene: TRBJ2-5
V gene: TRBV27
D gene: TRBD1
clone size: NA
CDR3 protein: CASSLLGTGQETQYF
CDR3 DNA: TGTGCCAGCAGTTTACTTGGGACAGGTCAAGAGACCCAGTACTTC

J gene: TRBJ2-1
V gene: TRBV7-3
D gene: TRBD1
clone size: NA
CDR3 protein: CASSVQGNEQFF
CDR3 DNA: TGTGCCAGCAGCGTACAGGGGAATGAGCAGTTCTTC

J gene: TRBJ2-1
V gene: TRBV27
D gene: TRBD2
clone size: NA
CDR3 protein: CASSLTGGSYNEQFF
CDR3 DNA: TGTGCCAGCAGTTTAACGGGGGGCTCCTACAATGAGCAGTTCTTC

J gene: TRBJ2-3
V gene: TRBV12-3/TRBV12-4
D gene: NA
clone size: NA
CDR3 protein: CASSFTVDTQYF
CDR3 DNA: TGTGCCAGCAGTTTTACTGTAGATACGCAGTATTTT

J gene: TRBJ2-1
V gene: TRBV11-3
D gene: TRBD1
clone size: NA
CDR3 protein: CASSRQGQGNYNEQFF
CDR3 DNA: TGTGCCAGCAGCCGACAAGGACAGGGAAATTACAATGAGCAGTTCTTC

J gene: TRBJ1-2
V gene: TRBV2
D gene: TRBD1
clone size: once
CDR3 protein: CASSVRGQTFYGYTF
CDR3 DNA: TGTGCCAGCAGTGTTAGGGGACAGACTTTCTATGGCTACACCTTC

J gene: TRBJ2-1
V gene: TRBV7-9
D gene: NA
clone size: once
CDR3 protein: CASSSTGGTEQFF
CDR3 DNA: TGTGCCAGCAGCTCAACGGGCGGGACTGAGCAGTTCTTC

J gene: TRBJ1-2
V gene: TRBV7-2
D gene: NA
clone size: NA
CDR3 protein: CASSPEGVLYGYTF
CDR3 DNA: TGTGCCAGCAGCCCTGAAGGGGTTCTCTATGGCTACACCTTC

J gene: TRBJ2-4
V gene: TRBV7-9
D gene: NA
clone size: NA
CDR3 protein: CASSLEEMAKNIQYF
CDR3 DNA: TGTGCCAGCAGCTTGGAGGAGATGGCCAAAAACATTCAGTACTTC

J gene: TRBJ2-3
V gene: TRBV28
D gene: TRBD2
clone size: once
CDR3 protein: CASSRGGRGTDTQYF
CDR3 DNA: TGTGCCAGCAGCCGAGGCGGGAGAGGCACAGATACGCAGTATTTT

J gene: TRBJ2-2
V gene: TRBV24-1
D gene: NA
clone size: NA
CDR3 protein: CATSGPTDRNRVRDTGELFF
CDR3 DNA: TGTGCCACCAGCGGACCCACAGACAGAAACAGGGTCCGAGACACCGGGGAGCTGTTTTTT